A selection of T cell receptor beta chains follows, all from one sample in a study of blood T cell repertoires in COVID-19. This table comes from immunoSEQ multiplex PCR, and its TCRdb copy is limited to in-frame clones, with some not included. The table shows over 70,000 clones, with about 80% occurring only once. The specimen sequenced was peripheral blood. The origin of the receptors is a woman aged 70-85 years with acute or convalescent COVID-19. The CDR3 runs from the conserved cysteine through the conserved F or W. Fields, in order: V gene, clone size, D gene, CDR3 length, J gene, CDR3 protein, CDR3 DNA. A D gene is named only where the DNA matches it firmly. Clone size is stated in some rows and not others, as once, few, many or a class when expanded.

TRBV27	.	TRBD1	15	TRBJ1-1	CASSPRQGAYTEAFF	TGTGCCAGCAGTCCCAGACAGGGGGCGTACACTGAAGCTTTCTTT
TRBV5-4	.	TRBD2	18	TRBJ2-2	CASSSGGRLAGVVGELFF	TGTGCCAGCAGCTCGGGGGGGCGACTAGCGGGAGTTGTCGGGGAGCTGTTTTTT
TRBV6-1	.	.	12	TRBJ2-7	CASSESGFEQYF	TGTGCCAGCAGTGAATCGGGGTTCGAGCAGTACTTC
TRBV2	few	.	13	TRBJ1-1	CASTRQVNTEAFF	TGTGCCAGCACACGACAGGTGAACACTGAAGCTTTCTTT
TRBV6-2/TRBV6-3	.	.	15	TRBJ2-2	CASSYGATNTGELFF	TGTGCCAGCAGTTACGGGGCCACGAACACCGGGGAGCTGTTTTTT
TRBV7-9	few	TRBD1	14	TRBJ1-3	CASSLTGAGNTIYF	TGTGCCAGCAGCTTGACAGGGGCCGGAAACACCATATATTTT
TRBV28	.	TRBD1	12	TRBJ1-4	CATRTGYEKLFF	TGTGCCACCAGGACAGGGTATGAAAAACTGTTTTTT
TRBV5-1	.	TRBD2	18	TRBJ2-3	CASSLVRAGGDGTDTQYF	TGCGCCAGCAGCTTGGTCCGGGCGGGGGGTGATGGGACAGATACGCAGTATTTT
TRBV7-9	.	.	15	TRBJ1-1	CASSGAETLNTEAFF	TGTGCCAGCAGCGGAGCGGAGACCTTGAACACTGAAGCTTTCTTT
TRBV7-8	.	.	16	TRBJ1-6	CASSLVVGPGDSPLHF	TGTGCCAGCAGCTTAGTCGTCGGCCCAGGGGATTCACCCCTCCACTTT
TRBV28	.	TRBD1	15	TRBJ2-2	CASSKGGRNTGELFF	TGTGCCAGCAGCAAAGGGGGCAGGAACACCGGGGAGCTGTTTTTT
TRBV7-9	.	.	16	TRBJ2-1	CASSLSRTESYNEQFF	TGTGCCAGCAGCTTATCGAGGACAGAATCCTACAATGAGCAGTTCTTC
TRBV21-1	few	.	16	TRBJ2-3	CASSKGRGKYTDTQYF	TGTGCCAGCAGCAAAGGTCGCGGGAAGTACACAGATACGCAGTATTTT
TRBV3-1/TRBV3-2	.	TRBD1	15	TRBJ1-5	CASRLGQGSYQPQHF	TGTGCCAGCAGGCTCGGACAGGGAAGTTACCAGCCCCAGCATTTT
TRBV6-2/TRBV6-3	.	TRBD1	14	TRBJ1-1	CASSPGTGGPEAFF	TGTGCCAGCAGCCCCGGGACAGGGGGCCCGGAAGCTTTCTTT
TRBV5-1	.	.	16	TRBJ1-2	CASSRTAIQTAYGYTF	TGCGCCAGCAGCCGGACAGCGATTCAGACGGCCTATGGCTACACCTTC
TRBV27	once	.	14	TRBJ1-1	CASSWGGLNTEAFF	TGTGCCAGCAGTTGGGGGGGACTGAACACTGAAGCTTTCTTT
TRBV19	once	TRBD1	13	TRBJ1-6	CASSLDRDSTLHF	TGTGCCAGTAGCCTGGACAGGGACAGTACCCTCCACTTT
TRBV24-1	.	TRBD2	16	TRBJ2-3	CATSDPLAGSTDTQYF	TGTGCCACCAGTGATCCTCTAGCGGGGAGCACAGATACGCAGTATTTT
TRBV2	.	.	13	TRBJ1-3	CASRLAGRNTIYF	TGTGCCAGCAGATTAGCAGGGAGAAACACCATATATTTT
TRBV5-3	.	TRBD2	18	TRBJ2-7	CARSLRLAGTYFSYEQYF	TGTGCCAGAAGCTTGCGACTAGCGGGAACCTATTTCTCCTACGAGCAGTACTTC
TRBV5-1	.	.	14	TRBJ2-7	CASSPILSSNEQYF	TGCGCCAGCAGCCCCATACTATCCTCGAACGAGCAGTACTTC
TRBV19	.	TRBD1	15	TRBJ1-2	CASSQTGPYQNGYTF	TGTGCCAGTAGCCAGACAGGGCCCTACCAGAATGGCTACACCTTC
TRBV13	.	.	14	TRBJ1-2	CASSLEGGSYGYTF	TGTGCCAGCAGCTTAGAAGGAGGATCCTATGGCTACACCTTC
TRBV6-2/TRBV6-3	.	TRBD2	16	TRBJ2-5	CASSYPRTSGGETQYF	TGTGCCAGCAGTTACCCTCGGACTAGCGGGGGGGAGACCCAGTACTTC
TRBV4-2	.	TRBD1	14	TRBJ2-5	CASSPDRDEETQYF	TGTGCCAGCAGCCCGGACAGGGACGAAGAGACCCAGTACTTC
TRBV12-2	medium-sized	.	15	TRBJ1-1	CASRSPGHLNTEAFF	TGTGCAAGTCGCTCACCGGGACACCTGAACACTGAAGCTTTCTTT
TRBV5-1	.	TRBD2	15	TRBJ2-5	CASSGVRGEGETQYF	TGCGCCAGCAGCGGAGTTCGGGGGGAGGGAGAGACCCAGTACTTC
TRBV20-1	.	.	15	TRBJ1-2	CSASLSTGPNYGYTF	TGCAGTGCTAGTTTATCGACAGGACCCAACTATGGCTACACCTTC
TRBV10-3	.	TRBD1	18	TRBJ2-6	CAISKAGTGLSGANVLTF	TGTGCCATCAGTAAAGCCGGGACAGGGCTCTCTGGGGCCAACGTCCTGACTTTC
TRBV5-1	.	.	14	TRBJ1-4	CVSSLDSYNEKLFF	TGCGTCAGCAGCCTGGACAGCTACAATGAAAAACTGTTTTTT
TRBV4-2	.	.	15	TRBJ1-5	CASSQDGRENQPQHF	TGTGCCAGCAGCCAAGATGGGCGGGAGAATCAGCCCCAGCATTTT